The rows below give T cell receptor beta chains drawn from one sample of a study of blood T cells in healthy people across ages. TCRdb reprocessed the 5' RACE reads via MiXCR and lists one record per CDR3 protein. The data show about 760,000 distinct CDR3 sequences, roughly 56% seen once. Sequencing was carried out using blood. The source is a man aged 40-50 years in good health. Each CDR3 is given with its conserved first and last residue. A D gene is named only where the DNA matches it firmly. Not all rows give a size; the values are once, few, many and, for expanded clones, a class.

>TRBV7-2|-|TRBJ1-5|-
CASSRDLSNQPQHF
TGTGCCAGCAGCCGGGACCTGAGCAATCAGCCCCAGCATTTT
>TRBV13|-|TRBJ1-1|-
CASSLGTGSPLSEAFF
TGTGCCAGCAGCTTAGGAACAGGGAGCCCCCTTTCTGAAGCTTTCTTT
>TRBV28|-|TRBJ2-7|-
CASSPLLYEQYF
TGTGCCAGCAGTCCACTACTCTACGAGCAGTACTTC
>TRBV27|-|TRBJ2-5|-
CASSFSIGDNQETQYF
TGTGCCAGCAGTTTCAGTATAGGGGACAACCAAGAGACCCAGTACTTC
>TRBV4-1|-|TRBJ2-1|TRBD2
CASSQETSAYNEQFF
TGCGCCAGCAGCCAAGAGACTAGCGCTTACAATGAGCAGTTCTTC
>TRBV5-1|many|TRBJ2-3|-
CASSSAGSPADTQYF
TGCGCCAGCAGCTCTGCCGGGTCCCCGGCTGATACGCAGTATTTT
>TRBV7-2|-|TRBJ1-5|-
CASSLGFWGDSNQPQHF
TGTGCCAGCAGCTTAGGGTTTTGGGGGGATAGCAATCAGCCCCAGCATTTT
>TRBV11-1|-|TRBJ2-1|-
CASSLDGARRFNEQFF
TGTGCCAGCAGCTTAGATGGGGCCAGACGTTTCAATGAGCAGTTCTTC
>TRBV12-3/TRBV12-4|few|TRBJ1-2|-
CASSFEGPLGYTF
TGTGCCAGCAGTTTTGAGGGGCCACTGGGCTACACCTTC
>TRBV5-1|-|TRBJ2-7|TRBD2
CASSDRLAGLSYEQYF
TGCGCCAGCAGCGACCGACTAGCGGGACTCTCCTACGAGCAGTACTTC
>TRBV29-1|-|TRBJ2-7|-
CSVGQAYEQYF
TGCAGCGTTGGGCAGGCCTACGAGCAGTACTTC